This T cell receptor (beta chain) is drawn from a study of blood T cell repertoires in COVID-19. In the original processing: Amplification of reference gene primers was used by the study to estimate nucleated cell counts. Measured with immunoSEQ multiplex PCR; TCRdb has only the in-frame clones, and not every one. That table supplies the V and J calls and clone size; D and trimming were determined from the DNA. Counted here are about 280,000 clones, roughly nine tenths occurring once; the ten biggest clones make up 11%. The length of the CDR3 is 14 residues. The germline V gene has CDR1 MNHEY and CDR2 SMNVEV (reference sequence). Between the trimmed V and J ends, which lost 3 bases and 5 bases, there was a span of 14 bases.

V usage is TRBV27 and J usage is TRBJ2-7, with D maybe TRBD2 (5 bases). This receptor was taken from a woman aged 30 to 39 with COVID-19, enrolled during active disease. Sequencing used peripheral blood. CDR3 DNA sequence: TGTGCCAGCAGTTTGAGGGAAGCCGGAGACGAGCAGTACTTC. This gives the protein CASSLREAGDEQYF.